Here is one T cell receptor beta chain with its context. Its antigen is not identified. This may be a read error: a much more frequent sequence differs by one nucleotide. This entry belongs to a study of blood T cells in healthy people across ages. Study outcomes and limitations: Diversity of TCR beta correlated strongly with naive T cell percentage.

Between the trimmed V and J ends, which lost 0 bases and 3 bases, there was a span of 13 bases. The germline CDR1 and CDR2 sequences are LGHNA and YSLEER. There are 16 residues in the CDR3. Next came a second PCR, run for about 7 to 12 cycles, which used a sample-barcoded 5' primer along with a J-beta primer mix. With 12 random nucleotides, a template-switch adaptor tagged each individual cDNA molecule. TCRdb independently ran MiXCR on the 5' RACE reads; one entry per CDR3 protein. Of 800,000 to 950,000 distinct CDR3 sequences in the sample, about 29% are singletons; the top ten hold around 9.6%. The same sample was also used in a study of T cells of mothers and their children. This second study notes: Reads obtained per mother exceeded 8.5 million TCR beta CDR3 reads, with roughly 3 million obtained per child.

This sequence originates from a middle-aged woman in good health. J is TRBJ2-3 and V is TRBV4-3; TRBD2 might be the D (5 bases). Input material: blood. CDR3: CASSQEWLAPTDTQYF. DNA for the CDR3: TGCGCCAGCAGCCAAGAGTGGCTAGCCCCGACAGATACGCAGTATTTT.